These 8 T cell receptor beta chains came from one sample sequenced in a study of blood T cell dynamics during melanoma immunotherapy. Only in-frame clones appear in the TCRdb table, and some are missing; sequencing was by immunoSEQ multiplex PCR. Seen here are several thousand clones, about four fifths observed once, and the top ten hold under 1.5%. The time point was: pre-treatment baseline. This specimen consisted of blood, obtained from a patient treated with checkpoint blockade. The source is a human donor with melanoma.

This rearrangement joins TRBV19 to TRBJ2-1, with 11 bases aligning to TRBD1. Trimming at V came to 5 bases and at J to 15 bases, leaving 9 bases not matched to a gene. CDR3 size: 13 residues. Germline V gives CDR1 LNHDA, CDR2 SQIVND (reference sequence). CDR3 amino acids: CASSPGQGVFSFF. The CDR3 nucleotides are TGTGCCAGTAGTCCGGGACAGGGGGTATTTTCGTTCTTC.

The chain joins TRBV7-9 to TRBJ2-5; 7 nucleotides line up with TRBD2. Per germline, CDR1 SEHNR and CDR2 FQNEAQ (reference sequence). CDR3 size: 16 residues. The V and J ends lost 5 bases and 1 base, in that order; junction bases with no gene match: 10. DNA of the CDR3: TGTGCCAGCAGCCCCCCCGTTGGGAGGGGCCAAGAGACCCAGTACTTC. Protein product: CASSPPVGRGQETQYF.

This chain connects TRBV5-4 to TRBJ2-7, with TRBD1 identical over 7 bases. This CDR3 region has 14 residues. The V gene's germline CDR1 is SGHNT and CDR2 YYREEE (reference sequence). With V trimmed by 5 bases and J by 1 base, 6 bases remained unmatched. This chain's CDR3 is CASRTGQESYEQYF. The CDR3 DNA reads TGTGCCAGCAGGACAGGACAGGAATCCTACGAGCAGTACTTC.

The table lists this clone with a few counts. J is TRBJ1-1 and V is TRBV30; D is possibly TRBD1 (6 bases). CDR1 is GTSNPN and CDR2 is SVGIG in the germline V gene (reference sequence). The CDR3 runs 14 residues. The V end was cut by 8 bases, the J end by 0 bases, with 16 bases between. The CDR3 here is CAIAGQYLNTEAFF. In DNA, the CDR3 is TGTGCCATCGCAGGACAGTATTTGAACACTGAAGCTTTCTTT.

The chain employs TRBV13 and TRBJ2-7; D may be TRBD1 (5 bases). The V end was cut by 1 base, the J end by 5 bases, with 9 bases between. This CDR3 contains 13 residues. CDR1 and CDR2 (germline): PRHDT, FYEKMQ (reference sequence). The CDR3 region is CASSLAGAHEQYF. In nucleotides, the CDR3 is TGTGCCAGCAGCTTAGCTGGGGCCCACGAGCAGTACTTC.

The rearrangement uses TRBV19 and TRBJ2-5, with TRBD2 as a possible D gene (6 bases). V shed 7 bases and J shed 0 bases, with 12 bases lying between them. The germline CDR1 and CDR2 sequences are LNHDA and SQIVND (reference sequence). The CDR3 is 14 residues long. DNA of the CDR3: TGTGCCAGTAACCAGCCGGGGGACCAAGAGACCCAGTACTTC. Translated, it gives CASNQPGDQETQYF.

The chain recombines TRBV28 with TRBJ1-3, with TRBD1 as a possible D gene (5 bases). CDR3 length equals 15 residues. The germline V and J ends were trimmed by 2 bases and 0 bases, with 8 bases remaining between them. Germline V gives CDR1 MDHEN, CDR2 SYDVKM. CDR3 sequence reads: CASSLDSPSGNTIYF. The CDR3 DNA sequence: TGTGCCAGCAGTTTAGACAGTCCCTCTGGAAACACCATATATTTT. Together with reference TRBV28 and TRBJ1-3, the CDR3 gives the full variable domain: DVKVTQSSRYLVKRTGEKVFLECVQDMDHENMFWYRQDPGLGLRLIYFSYDVKMKEKGDIPEGYSVSREKKERFSLILESASTNQTSMYLCASSLDSPSGNTIYFGEGSWLTVV.

The chain carries TRBV5-4 and TRBJ2-5; no clear D gene. The J call is doubtful: the DNA matches TRBJ2-7 better. The CDR3 sequence is 12 residues long. CDR1 is SGHNT and CDR2 is YYREEE in the germline V gene (reference sequence). The CDR3, as DNA: TGTGCCAGCAGCTTGTCCGACTACGAGCAGTACTTC. It translates to CASSLSDYEQYF.